Listed below are T cell receptor beta chains from one sample, sequenced in a study of shared clonotypes between healthy human individuals. Here immunoSEQ multiplex PCR was the method, and the copy in TCRdb shows in-frame clones only, minus some. Of around 2.5 million clones listed, roughly 93% are singletons. The sample was naive CD4+ T cells from PBMCs. Source of these receptors: a man aged 18 to 29 in good health. Some clones in this sample may be carry-over from other donors' samples. CDR3s include the opening cysteine and the closing phenylalanine or tryptophan. Fields, in order: V gene, D gene, clone size, J gene, CDR3 protein, CDR3 DNA. D genes are given only for firm matches. Part of the rows lack a size; the others show once, few, many or a class for expanded clones.

v_call: TRBV30; d_call: .; clone_size: .; j_call: TRBJ2-1; cdr3_aa: CAWRASTSFGEQFF; cdr3_nt: TGTGCCTGGAGGGCCTCGACTAGTTTTGGTGAGCAGTTCTTC
v_call: TRBV19; d_call: .; clone_size: .; j_call: TRBJ1-4; cdr3_aa: CASALRGGTNEKLFF; cdr3_nt: TGTGCCAGTGCGCTGCGGGGGGGAACTAATGAAAAACTGTTTTTT
v_call: TRBV6-1; d_call: TRBD2; clone_size: .; j_call: TRBJ2-2; cdr3_aa: CASSEQPGTSIAGELFF; cdr3_nt: TGTGCCAGCAGTGAGCAACCCGGGACTAGCATTGCCGGGGAGCTGTTTTTT
v_call: TRBV4-1; d_call: TRBD1; clone_size: .; j_call: TRBJ2-3; cdr3_aa: CASSQGQGPDTQYF; cdr3_nt: TGCGCCAGCAGCCAAGGACAGGGTCCGGATACGCAGTATTTT
v_call: TRBV7-9; d_call: .; clone_size: .; j_call: TRBJ1-4; cdr3_aa: CASSLALAGYNEKLFF; cdr3_nt: TGTGCCAGCAGCTTAGCGCTGGCGGGATATAATGAAAAACTGTTTTTT
v_call: TRBV5-1; d_call: TRBD1; clone_size: .; j_call: TRBJ1-2; cdr3_aa: CASSRDREYDGYTF; cdr3_nt: TGCGCCAGCAGCAGGGACAGGGAGTACGACGGCTACACCTTC
v_call: TRBV29-1; d_call: TRBD1; clone_size: .; j_call: TRBJ1-4; cdr3_aa: CSVGQDRGGEKLFF; cdr3_nt: TGCAGCGTTGGGCAAGACAGGGGGGGAGAAAAACTGTTTTTT
v_call: TRBV5-1; d_call: .; clone_size: .; j_call: TRBJ2-3; cdr3_aa: CASSLASTGGGPDTQYF; cdr3_nt: TGCGCCAGCAGCTTGGCCAGTACAGGAGGAGGGCCAGATACGCAGTATTTT
v_call: TRBV5-1; d_call: .; clone_size: .; j_call: TRBJ2-3; cdr3_aa: CASSSGPIGTQYF; cdr3_nt: TGCGCCAGCAGCTCCGGGCCGATCGGTACGCAGTATTTT
v_call: TRBV7-9; d_call: .; clone_size: .; j_call: TRBJ2-1; cdr3_aa: CASSLNLGTNEQFF; cdr3_nt: TGTGCCAGCAGCTTAAACCTAGGCACTAATGAGCAGTTCTTC
v_call: TRBV11-2; d_call: .; clone_size: .; j_call: TRBJ2-1; cdr3_aa: CASCRDTYNEQFF; cdr3_nt: TGTGCCAGCTGTCGGGACACCTACAATGAGCAGTTCTTC
v_call: TRBV7-3; d_call: .; clone_size: .; j_call: TRBJ2-1; cdr3_aa: CASSLTGEQFF; cdr3_nt: TGTGCCAGCAGCTTAACCGGTGAGCAGTTCTTC
v_call: TRBV6-1; d_call: TRBD1; clone_size: .; j_call: TRBJ1-1; cdr3_aa: CASSWTGQNTEAFF; cdr3_nt: TGTGCCAGCAGTTGGACAGGACAGAACACTGAAGCTTTCTTT
v_call: TRBV25-1; d_call: .; clone_size: .; j_call: TRBJ2-5; cdr3_aa: CASSDHRGFAETQYF; cdr3_nt: TGTGCCAGCAGTGACCACCGGGGTTTCGCAGAGACCCAGTACTTC
v_call: TRBV10-3; d_call: TRBD2; clone_size: .; j_call: TRBJ2-1; cdr3_aa: CAISDSGRVDNEQFF; cdr3_nt: TGTGCCATCAGCGACAGCGGGAGGGTTGACAATGAGCAGTTCTTC
v_call: TRBV6-4; d_call: .; clone_size: .; j_call: TRBJ1-1; cdr3_aa: CASSLTGITEAFF; cdr3_nt: TGTGCCAGCAGTCTTACAGGGATAACTGAAGCTTTCTTT
v_call: TRBV7-2; d_call: TRBD2; clone_size: .; j_call: TRBJ2-3; cdr3_aa: CASSSGLAGGSIGTDTQYF; cdr3_nt: TGTGCCAGCAGCTCCGGACTAGCGGGAGGGAGTATTGGCACAGATACGCAGTATTTT
v_call: TRBV4-1; d_call: TRBD2; clone_size: once; j_call: TRBJ2-7; cdr3_aa: CASSQESGVAGGEQYF; cdr3_nt: TGCGCCAGCAGCCAAGAGAGTGGGGTAGCGGGAGGCGAGCAGTACTTC
v_call: TRBV10-1; d_call: .; clone_size: .; j_call: TRBJ2-1; cdr3_aa: CASRNTGGNEQFF; cdr3_nt: TGCGCCAGCAGGAATACGGGCGGGAATGAGCAGTTCTTC
v_call: TRBV4-1; d_call: .; clone_size: .; j_call: TRBJ2-7; cdr3_aa: CASSQSRLSYEQYF; cdr3_nt: TGCGCCAGCAGCCAATCCCGGCTGAGCTACGAGCAGTACTTC
v_call: TRBV18; d_call: .; clone_size: .; j_call: TRBJ1-2; cdr3_aa: CASSPGPRDGYTF; cdr3_nt: TGTGCCAGCTCACCGGGTCCCCGTGATGGCTACACCTTC
v_call: TRBV28; d_call: .; clone_size: .; j_call: TRBJ1-1; cdr3_aa: CATGPVTEAFF; cdr3_nt: TGTGCCACCGGACCTGTCACTGAAGCTTTCTTT
v_call: TRBV19; d_call: TRBD1; clone_size: .; j_call: TRBJ1-3; cdr3_aa: CASKRTGDSGNTIYF; cdr3_nt: TGTGCCAGTAAAAGAACAGGGGACTCTGGAAACACCATATATTTT
v_call: TRBV28; d_call: .; clone_size: .; j_call: TRBJ2-7; cdr3_aa: CASSPTQYRYEQYF; cdr3_nt: TGTGCCAGCAGCCCCACCCAATACCGCTACGAGCAGTACTTC
v_call: TRBV6-5; d_call: .; clone_size: .; j_call: TRBJ1-1; cdr3_aa: CAARQGTEAFF; cdr3_nt: TGTGCCGCCCGCCAGGGAACTGAAGCTTTCTTT
v_call: TRBV27; d_call: TRBD1; clone_size: .; j_call: TRBJ1-5; cdr3_aa: CASSLSGTGKFQPQHF; cdr3_nt: TGTGCCAGCAGTTTATCCGGGACAGGGAAATTTCAGCCCCAGCATTTT
v_call: TRBV7-7; d_call: .; clone_size: .; j_call: TRBJ2-5; cdr3_aa: CASSLAQKETQYF; cdr3_nt: TGTGCCAGCAGCTTAGCACAGAAAGAGACCCAGTACTTC
v_call: TRBV5-1; d_call: .; clone_size: .; j_call: TRBJ2-1; cdr3_aa: CASSLAQAPNEQFF; cdr3_nt: TGCGCCAGCAGCTTGGCCCAGGCACCCAATGAGCAGTTCTTC
v_call: TRBV7-9; d_call: .; clone_size: once; j_call: TRBJ1-6; cdr3_aa: CASSFTGSSYNSPLHF; cdr3_nt: TGTGCCAGCAGCTTTACAGGGAGCTCCTATAATTCACCCCTCCACTTT
v_call: TRBV15; d_call: .; clone_size: .; j_call: TRBJ1-1; cdr3_aa: CATSTKMNTEAFF; cdr3_nt: TGTGCCACCAGCACCAAGATGAACACTGAAGCTTTCTTT
v_call: TRBV6-1; d_call: .; clone_size: few; j_call: TRBJ1-5; cdr3_aa: CASSHQPQHF; cdr3_nt: TGTGCCAGCAGTCATCAGCCCCAGCATTTT
v_call: TRBV18; d_call: .; clone_size: .; j_call: TRBJ2-5; cdr3_aa: CASSPLAEKGETQYF; cdr3_nt: TGTGCCAGCTCACCCCTGGCGGAAAAGGGGGAGACCCAGTACTTC
v_call: TRBV28; d_call: .; clone_size: .; j_call: TRBJ1-1; cdr3_aa: CASSVPRGGVNTEAFF; cdr3_nt: TGTGCCAGCAGCGTCCCCCGGGGAGGGGTGAACACTGAAGCTTTCTTT
v_call: TRBV28; d_call: .; clone_size: .; j_call: TRBJ1-5; cdr3_aa: CASSLSYRAGSNQPQHF; cdr3_nt: TGTGCCAGCAGTCTAAGTTACAGGGCCGGGAGCAATCAGCCCCAGCATTTT
v_call: TRBV9; d_call: .; clone_size: few; j_call: TRBJ1-5; cdr3_aa: CASSVGSLSNQPQHF; cdr3_nt: TGTGCCAGCAGCGTCGGTTCCCTTAGCAATCAGCCCCAGCATTTT
v_call: TRBV5-5; d_call: .; clone_size: once; j_call: TRBJ1-4; cdr3_aa: CASSLRAPANEKLFF; cdr3_nt: TGTGCCAGCAGCTTGCGGGCCCCGGCTAATGAAAAACTGTTTTTT
v_call: TRBV11-1; d_call: .; clone_size: .; j_call: TRBJ2-3; cdr3_aa: CASSADGLADTQYF; cdr3_nt: TGTGCCAGCAGCGCAGACGGGCTGGCAGATACGCAGTATTTT
v_call: TRBV28; d_call: .; clone_size: .; j_call: TRBJ2-4; cdr3_aa: CASGRDSRGVNIQYF; cdr3_nt: TGTGCCAGCGGACGCGACTCCAGGGGAGTAAACATTCAGTACTTC
v_call: TRBV28; d_call: TRBD1; clone_size: once; j_call: TRBJ2-7; cdr3_aa: CASSKGATYEQYF; cdr3_nt: TGTGCCAGCAGTAAGGGGGCGACCTACGAGCAGTACTTC
v_call: TRBV7-2; d_call: TRBD1; clone_size: .; j_call: TRBJ2-5; cdr3_aa: CASSLVPPGQRETQYF; cdr3_nt: TGTGCCAGCAGCTTAGTGCCGCCGGGACAGAGGGAGACCCAGTACTTC
v_call: TRBV5-1; d_call: TRBD2; clone_size: .; j_call: TRBJ2-1; cdr3_aa: CASKGLAGDRYNEQFF; cdr3_nt: TGCGCCAGCAAAGGACTAGCGGGAGATCGGTACAATGAGCAGTTCTTC
v_call: TRBV18; d_call: .; clone_size: .; j_call: TRBJ1-2; cdr3_aa: CASSPAEGIYGYTF; cdr3_nt: TGTGCCAGCTCACCCGCCGAGGGGATCTATGGCTACACCTTC
v_call: TRBV6-6; d_call: .; clone_size: .; j_call: TRBJ1-1; cdr3_aa: CASSYSRGLEAFF; cdr3_nt: TGTGCCAGCAGTTACTCGAGGGGTCTTGAAGCTTTCTTT
v_call: TRBV29-1; d_call: .; clone_size: .; j_call: TRBJ2-4; cdr3_aa: CSVEGPVENIQYF; cdr3_nt: TGCAGCGTTGAAGGACCCGTCGAAAACATTCAGTACTTC
v_call: TRBV18; d_call: TRBD2; clone_size: .; j_call: TRBJ2-7; cdr3_aa: CASSPKREIIEQYF; cdr3_nt: TGTGCCAGTTCACCGAAGCGGGAGATCATCGAGCAGTACTTC
v_call: TRBV28; d_call: .; clone_size: .; j_call: TRBJ2-7; cdr3_aa: CASSLPSPGTVEQYF; cdr3_nt: TGTGCCAGCAGTTTACCCTCCCCGGGAACGGTCGAGCAGTACTTC
v_call: TRBV5-4; d_call: .; clone_size: .; j_call: TRBJ2-7; cdr3_aa: CASSSRTEVKIEQYF; cdr3_nt: TGTGCCAGCAGCTCCAGAACCGAGGTTAAGATCGAGCAGTACTTC
v_call: TRBV11-2; d_call: .; clone_size: .; j_call: TRBJ2-3; cdr3_aa: CASSLERSVDTQYF; cdr3_nt: TGTGCCAGCAGCTTAGAGCGTAGCGTGGATACGCAGTATTTT
v_call: TRBV28; d_call: .; clone_size: .; j_call: TRBJ2-2; cdr3_aa: CASSLTGGTLGTGELFF; cdr3_nt: TGTGCCAGCAGTCTAACCGGCGGGACACTAGGCACCGGGGAGCTGTTTTTT